A selection of T cell receptor beta chains follows, all from one sample in a study of shared clonotypes between healthy human individuals. Profiling relied on immunoSEQ multiplex PCR, and the TCRdb table lists in-frame clones only, not all of them. The repertoire consists of around 550,000 clones, with 85% to 95% occurring once and the leading ten covering 0.11%. Sequencing was performed on naive CD8+ T cells sorted from blood. These receptors came from a woman aged 30 to 39 in good health. The CDR3 runs from the conserved cysteine through the conserved F or W. A D gene is named only where the DNA matches it firmly. Expanded clones are given a class, and other clones once, few, many or no size at all.

CASLGLAINEQFF | TGTGCCAGCCTGGGACTAGCGATCAATGAGCAGTTCTTC | once | TRBV19 | TRBD2 | TRBJ2-1
CASSQGQGFYEQYF | TGTGCCAGCAGCCAGGGACAGGGCTTCTACGAGCAGTACTTC | NA | TRBV5-4 | TRBD1 | TRBJ2-7
CASSIGTADTQYF | TGTGCCAGTAGTATAGGGACAGCAGATACGCAGTATTTT | NA | TRBV19 | NA | TRBJ2-3
CASSQELGNYEQYF | TGCGCCAGCAGCCAAGAACTAGGGAACTACGAGCAGTACTTC | NA | TRBV4-1 | NA | TRBJ2-7
CASTPRASGDKYNEQFF | TGTGCCAGCACCCCCCGGGCTAGCGGAGACAAATACAATGAGCAGTTCTTC | NA | TRBV28 | TRBD2 | TRBJ2-1
CASSEGQGLAGERISGELFF | TGTGCCAGCAGCGAGGGCCAGGGACTAGCGGGAGAGAGAATATCCGGGGAGCTGTTTTTT | NA | TRBV9 | TRBD2 | TRBJ2-2
CASSVAGAGLYEQYF | TGTGCCAGCAGCGTAGCGGGAGCCGGTCTCTACGAGCAGTACTTC | NA | TRBV27 | TRBD2 | TRBJ2-7
CASSLGRGEQYF | TGCGCCAGCAGCTTGGGTCGAGGCGAGCAGTACTTC | NA | TRBV5-1 | NA | TRBJ2-7
CASKEGLGYEQYF | TGCGCCAGCAAGGAGGGACTAGGCTACGAGCAGTACTTC | NA | TRBV5-1 | TRBD2 | TRBJ2-7
CASSDRLAGVSYEQYF | TGTGCCAGCAGTGATCGACTAGCGGGAGTGTCCTACGAGCAGTACTTC | NA | TRBV28 | TRBD2 | TRBJ2-7
CSAGGNMAQGLKTQYF | TGCAGCGCCGGGGGAAATATGGCACAGGGACTTAAGACCCAGTACTTC | NA | TRBV29-1 | NA | TRBJ2-5
CASSLGAEKLFF | TGTGCCAGCAGCTTAGGAGCTGAAAAACTGTTTTTT | NA | TRBV7-9 | NA | TRBJ1-4
CASSPLGRASYNEQFF | TGCGCCAGCAGCCCCCTGGGCAGGGCCTCCTACAATGAGCAGTTCTTC | NA | TRBV4-1 | NA | TRBJ2-1
CASSIPGDSYNEQFF | TGTGCCAGCAGCATACCGGGAGACTCCTACAATGAGCAGTTCTTC | NA | TRBV2 | NA | TRBJ2-1
CSVVGGNTEAFF | TGCAGCGTTGTCGGGGGGAACACTGAAGCTTTCTTT | NA | TRBV29-1 | NA | TRBJ1-1
CASSPGGSNTEAFF | TGTGCCAGCAGTCCCGGGGGTAGTAACACTGAAGCTTTCTTT | NA | TRBV27 | NA | TRBJ1-1
CASSEATPEAFF | TGTGCCAGCAGTGAAGCAACCCCTGAAGCTTTCTTT | NA | TRBV2 | NA | TRBJ1-1
CASRSGYTEAFF | TGTGCCTCCCGGTCTGGTTACACTGAAGCTTTCTTT | NA | TRBV2 | NA | TRBJ1-1
CASSLVAGGTDTQYF | TGTGCCAGCAGCTTAGTAGCGGGAGGGACAGATACGCAGTATTTT | NA | TRBV11-2 | TRBD2 | TRBJ2-3
CASSRRDNSYEQYF | TGTGCCAGCAGTCGCCGGGACAACTCCTACGAGCAGTACTTC | NA | TRBV2 | NA | TRBJ2-7
CASSQDTPWEQFF | TGCGCCAGCAGCCAAGATACCCCTTGGGAGCAGTTCTTC | once | TRBV4-1 | NA | TRBJ2-1
CASSLMSYEQYF | TGTGCCAGCAGCTTAATGTCCTACGAGCAGTACTTC | NA | TRBV7-8 | NA | TRBJ2-7
CASSGGTEAFF | TGTGCCAGCAGTGGGGGGACTGAAGCTTTCTTT | NA | TRBV7-6 | NA | TRBJ1-1
CASRSYGAKSYNEQFF | TGTGCCAGCAGGTCCTACGGGGCCAAATCCTACAATGAGCAGTTCTTC | NA | TRBV7-2 | NA | TRBJ2-1
CASSTAGNEQYF | TGTGCCAGCAGCACAGCGGGAAACGAGCAGTACTTC | once | TRBV28 | TRBD2 | TRBJ2-7
CASSVGSSSYEQYF | TGTGCCAGCAGCGTAGGTAGTAGCTCCTACGAGCAGTACTTC | NA | TRBV9 | NA | TRBJ2-7
CASSLPLGGDEQFF | TGTGCCAGCAGTTTACCTCTGGGCGGAGATGAGCAGTTCTTC | NA | TRBV28 | NA | TRBJ2-1
CASSPEVGGEQYF | TGTGCCAGCAGCCCCGAGGTGGGAGGCGAGCAGTACTTC | few | TRBV5-4 | NA | TRBJ2-7
CASSSGRIRNTIYF | TGTGCCAGCAGCTCCGGACGGATCAGAAACACCATATATTTT | NA | TRBV5-6 | NA | TRBJ1-3
CASSLASSGINEQFF | TGCGCCAGCAGCTTGGCCTCTAGCGGGATTAATGAGCAGTTCTTC | NA | TRBV5-1 | TRBD2 | TRBJ2-1
CASSLGQGRTEAFF | TGCGCCAGCAGCTTAGGGCAGGGTAGGACTGAAGCTTTCTTT | few | TRBV5-1 | NA | TRBJ1-1
CASSEGSGDIYEQYF | TGTGCCAGCAGTGAAGGTTCGGGAGATATCTACGAGCAGTACTTC | few | TRBV2 | NA | TRBJ2-7
CASSHTGPYEQYF | TGTGCCAGCTCACATACGGGACCATACGAGCAGTACTTC | NA | TRBV18 | NA | TRBJ2-7
CASSSGTGVYGYTF | TGTGCCAGCAGCTCAGGGACAGGTGTTTATGGCTACACCTTC | NA | TRBV7-9 | TRBD1 | TRBJ1-2
CASRTESTDTQYF | TGTGCCAGCCGGACGGAAAGCACAGATACGCAGTATTTT | NA | TRBV27 | NA | TRBJ2-3
CASSWGDRAQVHEQYF | TGCGCCAGCAGCTGGGGGGACAGGGCTCAAGTTCACGAGCAGTACTTC | NA | TRBV5-1 | TRBD1 | TRBJ2-7
CASSSGLVADTQYF | TGTGCCAGCAGTTCGGGACTAGTTGCAGATACGCAGTATTTT | once | TRBV6-5 | TRBD2 | TRBJ2-3
CASSSRWGAKTDTQYF | TGTGCCAGTAGTTCCCGGTGGGGGGCGAAGACAGATACGCAGTATTTT | NA | TRBV19 | NA | TRBJ2-3
CASSSGTASNEKLFF | TGTGCCAGCAGTTCAGGGACAGCCAGTAATGAAAAACTGTTTTTT | NA | TRBV6-6 | TRBD1 | TRBJ1-4
CASSSPLAATYNEQFF | TGTGCCAGCAGTTCCCCACTAGCGGCCACCTACAATGAGCAGTTCTTC | NA | TRBV27 | TRBD2 | TRBJ2-1
CASSLEFTTQRQETQYF | TGTGCCAGCAGCTTAGAGTTTACGACGCAGCGTCAAGAGACCCAGTACTTC | NA | TRBV7-9 | NA | TRBJ2-5
CASSLDPSGTGELFF | TGTGCCAGCAGTTTAGACCCCTCGGGGACCGGGGAGCTGTTTTTT | NA | TRBV27 | NA | TRBJ2-2
CASRGLAGRGNEQFF | TGCGCCAGCAGGGGACTAGCGGGGAGAGGTAATGAGCAGTTCTTC | NA | TRBV4-1 | TRBD2 | TRBJ2-1
CASSDPRDALTYEQYF | TGTGCCAGCAGCGATCCCCGGGACGCGCTTACCTACGAGCAGTACTTC | NA | TRBV7-3 | NA | TRBJ2-7
CASSSGQGAFNQPQHF | TGTGCCAGCAGCTCGGGACAGGGGGCCTTCAATCAGCCCCAGCATTTT | few | TRBV21-1 | NA | TRBJ1-5
CASSPGEGVPYEQYF | TGTGCCAGCAGCCCAGGCGAGGGGGTTCCCTACGAGCAGTACTTC | NA | TRBV13 | NA | TRBJ2-7
CASVARSADKFTGELFF | TGCGCCAGCGTCGCTCGTTCTGCGGACAAATTCACCGGGGAGCTGTTTTTT | NA | TRBV5-1 | NA | TRBJ2-2
CASSLEYSQNEKLFF | TGTGCCAGCAGCTTAGAGTACAGCCAGAATGAAAAACTGTTTTTT | once | TRBV7-2 | NA | TRBJ1-4